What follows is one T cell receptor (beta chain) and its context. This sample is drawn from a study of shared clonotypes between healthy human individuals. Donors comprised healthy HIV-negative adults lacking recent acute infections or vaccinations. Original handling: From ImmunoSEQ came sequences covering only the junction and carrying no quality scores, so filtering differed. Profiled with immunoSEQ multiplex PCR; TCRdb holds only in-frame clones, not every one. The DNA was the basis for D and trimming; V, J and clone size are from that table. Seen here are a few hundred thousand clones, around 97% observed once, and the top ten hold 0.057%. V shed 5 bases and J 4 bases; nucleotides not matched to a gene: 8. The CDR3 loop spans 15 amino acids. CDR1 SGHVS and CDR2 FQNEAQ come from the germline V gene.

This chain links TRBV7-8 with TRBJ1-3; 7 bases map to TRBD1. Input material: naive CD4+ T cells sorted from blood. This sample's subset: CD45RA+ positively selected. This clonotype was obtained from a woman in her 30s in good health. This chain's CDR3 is CASSVTGWIGNTIYF. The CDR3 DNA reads TGTGCCAGCAGCGTGACAGGGTGGATCGGAAACACCATATATTTT.